A selection of T cell receptor beta chains follows, all from one sample in a study of molecular identifiers for immune sequencing clone quantification. TCRdb fed the PCR reads into MiXCR, producing one record per CDR3 protein. In the table there are just over 40,000 distinct CDR3 sequences, approximately 18% of which are singletons. The sequenced sample consisted of naive CD8+ T cells from blood, with Jurkat cell RNA spiked in. These receptors were collected from a human donor in good health. Some libraries in this study had Jurkat cell RNA spiked in. Both conserved end residues are part of each CDR3. D genes are given only for firm matches. Clone size is stated in some rows and not others, as once, few, many or a class when expanded.

DNA	CDR3	V	D	J	size
TGTGCCAGCAGCTTAGTCCTAGCGGGTCACAATGAGCAGTTCTTC	CASSLVLAGHNEQFF	TRBV7-9	TRBD2	TRBJ2-1	many
TGTGCCATCAGGAAGACAGGGGCCTCCGGGCGGGATGACCATGAGCAGTTCTTC	CAIRKTGASGRDDHEQFF	TRBV10-3	TRBD1	TRBJ2-1	many
TGTGCCAGCAGTTTAGGGAGGTTTAATGAAAAACTGTTTTTT	CASSLGRFNEKLFF	TRBV12-3/TRBV12-4	NA	TRBJ1-4	many
TGTGCCAGCAGCAAACAGGGATGGGGCTATGGCTACACCTTC	CASSKQGWGYGYTF	TRBV7-9	NA	TRBJ1-2	many
TGTGCCAGCAGCCATAGTGCGGAGAGCTCTGGGGCCAACGTCCTGACTTTC	CASSHSAESSGANVLTF	TRBV9	NA	TRBJ2-6	many
TGTGCCAGCAGCTCAACCGGGACTAGCGGCCCCCCCTACAATGAGCAGTTCTTC	CASSSTGTSGPPYNEQFF	TRBV28	TRBD2	TRBJ2-1	many
TGTGCCAGCAGCTTCCGGGTGGGAGCGTACAATGAGCAGTTCTTC	CASSFRVGAYNEQFF	TRBV7-9	NA	TRBJ2-1	many
TGTGCCAGCAGTCCAGGGACGGGGACCGGGGAGCTGTTTTTT	CASSPGTGTGELFF	TRBV12-3/TRBV12-4	NA	TRBJ2-2	many
TGTGCCAGCAGTTTTTTCCGCGGGAGGCTCGATGACGAGCAGTACTTC	CASSFFRGRLDDEQYF	TRBV28	TRBD2	TRBJ2-7	many
TGTGCCAGCAGTGCGGACAGGGGGTTATCCTACAATGAGCAGTTCTTC	CASSADRGLSYNEQFF	TRBV6-5	TRBD1	TRBJ2-1	NA
TGCGCCAGCAGCCAAAACTCAGGGACCTACTACGAGCAGTACTTC	CASSQNSGTYYEQYF	TRBV4-3	NA	TRBJ2-7	few
TGTGCCAGCAGCTCACAGGGTCTGAGCAACGAGCAGTACTTC	CASSSQGLSNEQYF	TRBV7-9	NA	TRBJ2-7	many
TGTGCCAGCAGTCCCCCCCCCGGGAGGATGGATGAGCAGTTCTTC	CASSPPPGRMDEQFF	TRBV27	TRBD2	TRBJ2-1	NA
TGTGCCAGCAGCTCTAGCGGGGGCTTTAATTCACCCCTCCACTTT	CASSSSGGFNSPLHF	TRBV7-6	NA	TRBJ1-6	many
TGTGCCAGCAGTTGGACTAGCCTAGAGGCGAACATCGGGGAGCTGTTTTTT	CASSWTSLEANIGELFF	TRBV6-2/TRBV6-3	TRBD2	TRBJ2-2	NA
TGTGCCAGCAGTTATAAAAGTATGGGATCGGACAGGGCAAATCAGCCCCAGCATTTT	CASSYKSMGSDRANQPQHF	TRBV6-9	TRBD1	TRBJ1-5	many
TGCAGCGTTACGTGGGAGGATCAGCCCCAGCATTTT	CSVTWEDQPQHF	TRBV29-1	NA	TRBJ1-5	many
TGCGCCAGCAGTCCGGGACAGGGGCCAATCGAGCAGTACTTC	CASSPGQGPIEQYF	TRBV4-1	TRBD1	TRBJ2-7	many
TGTGCCAGTAGTCTACCGACACCGACCTACGAGCAGTACTTC	CASSLPTPTYEQYF	TRBV19	NA	TRBJ2-7	many
TGTGCCAGCAGCTCGGACACTCGGGACAATGAGCAGTTCTTC	CASSSDTRDNEQFF	TRBV5-5	NA	TRBJ2-1	many
TGTGCCAGCAGCTTGTCGTCCGGGGAGCTGTTTTTT	CASSLSSGELFF	TRBV5-5	NA	TRBJ2-2	NA
TGTGCCAGCAGCTTATCGACCACAGATACGCAGTATTTT	CASSLSTTDTQYF	TRBV7-6	NA	TRBJ2-3	NA
TGTGCCAGCAGAGAGTACCCCTACGAGCAGTACTTC	CASREYPYEQYF	TRBV7-2	NA	TRBJ2-7	few
TGTGCCAGCAGTGAAGACAGGGCCGAAGAGACCCAGTACTTC	CASSEDRAEETQYF	TRBV9	TRBD1	TRBJ2-5	many
TGTGCCAGCAGCCAGGGATGGGGGGCCCAAGAGACCCAGTACTTC	CASSQGWGAQETQYF	TRBV14	NA	TRBJ2-5	many
TGCGCCAGCAGCATGGCGGGGGGCGTCACAGATACGCAGTATTTT	CASSMAGGVTDTQYF	TRBV5-1	TRBD2	TRBJ2-3	many
TGTGCCAGCAGCATAGCTCTAGCGGGGGCCTACGAGCAGTACTTC	CASSIALAGAYEQYF	TRBV5-4	TRBD2	TRBJ2-7	NA
TGCGCCAGCAGTCAAGCAGGGGTCCGGGAGACCCAGTACTTC	CASSQAGVRETQYF	TRBV23-1	NA	TRBJ2-5	NA
TGTGCCAGCACCCCTGGACTTGGCGGCTACACCTTC	CASTPGLGGYTF	TRBV6-5	NA	TRBJ1-2	NA
TGCAGTGCTAAATTAGCGGGAGCCGAGAGAGTCCTCTACGAGCAGTACTTC	CSAKLAGAERVLYEQYF	TRBV20-1	TRBD2	TRBJ2-7	many